These 14 T cell receptor beta chains were all obtained from the same sample, sequenced in a study of identical twins. TCRdb analysed the 5' RACE reads with MiXCR anew, one entry per CDR3 protein. The table includes hundreds of thousands of distinct CDR3 sequences, about 20% detected once. The data were also submitted as part of a second study, on T cells expressing NK-cell markers.

The sample comprised PBMCs. The receptor source for this set is a woman between 18 and 30 years old in good health.

This clonotype was seen a few times. The V gene is TRBV29-1, the J gene TRBJ2-7; tentative D call: TRBD1 (6 bases). The CDR3 contains 13 residues. The germline V gene has CDR1 SQVTM and CDR2 ANQGSEA. Trimming removed 4 bases at V and 6 bases at J, with 16 bases between. The CDR3 region is CSVGVGQTTEQYF. CDR3 nucleotides: TGCAGCGTTGGGGTAGGACAGACAACCGAGCAGTACTTC.

The chain carries TRBV25-1 and TRBJ1-2; no clear D gene. Germline V CDR1 and CDR2: MGHDK, SYGVNS. The V gene lost 5 bases and the J gene lost 4 bases, with 14 bases spanning the gap. The CDR3 is 14 amino acids. For the CDR3, the DNA is TGTGCCAGCAGTCCCAGCTTGGATAGCTATGGCTACACCTTC. Translated: CASSPSLDSYGYTF.

Many counts were recorded for this clonotype. The chain joins TRBV6-6 to TRBJ1-1; 8 bases line up with TRBD1. The CDR3 is 13 residues long. The ends lost 7 bases at V and 5 bases at J; junction bases unmatched: 6. Germline V gives CDR1 MNHNY, CDR2 SVGAGI (reference sequence). CDR3 DNA: TGTGCCAGCACCCAGGACAGGGTGACTGAAGCTTTCTTT. It encodes CASTQDRVTEAFF.

The chain couples TRBV5-6 to TRBJ2-5, with 10 nucleotides matching TRBD2. CDR3 length: 16 residues. The trim removed 4 bases at V and 0 bases at J, leaving 6 bases unmatched. Per the germline V gene, CDR1 is SGHDT and CDR2 is YYEEEE. In DNA, the CDR3 is TGTGCCAGCAGCACCGGACTAGCGGAGTACCAAGAGACCCAGTACTTC. This gives the protein CASSTGLAEYQETQYF.

This clonotype was observed at least ten times. The rearrangement uses TRBV12-3 or TRBV12-4 and TRBJ2-7, with D possibly being TRBD1 or TRBD2 (5 bases each). The ends were cut back, 4 bases at V and 4 bases at J, with 11 bases in the middle. The CDR3 is made up of 13 amino acids. Here the CDR3 reads CASSSRDQYEQYF. For the CDR3, the DNA is TGTGCCAGCAGTTCCAGGGACCAATACGAGCAGTACTTC.

This clonotype has only a few counts. The V call is TRBV20-1, the J call TRBJ2-7; 9 bases line up with TRBD2. The CDR3 is 14 amino acids. Germline V gene sequence: CDR1 DFQATT, CDR2 SNEGSKA (reference sequence). With 2 bases clipped from V and 5 bases from J, the junction kept 7 bases outside the gene matches. The CDR3 coding sequence is TGCAGTGCTAGACAGCCGGGACTAGCTCACGAGCAGTACTTC. As protein: CSARQPGLAHEQYF.

This clonotype occurred a few times. V usage is TRBV7-2 and J usage is TRBJ2-5; maybe TRBD2 (5 bases). Germline loops: CDR1 SGHTA, CDR2 FQGNSA. The CDR3 is 14 amino acids. Between the trimmed V and J ends, which lost 1 base and 1 base, there was a span of 7 bases. The CDR3 region is CASSLETSQETQYF. The CDR3 DNA follows: TGTGCCAGCAGCTTAGAAACTAGCCAAGAGACCCAGTACTTC.

This clonotype was seen repeatedly, ten times or more. The J gene is TRBJ1-2, the V gene TRBV20-1; D not certain. Germline assignment: CDR1 DFQATT and CDR2 SNEGSKA (reference sequence). The CDR3 length is 9 residues. CDR3 in amino acids: CTRTYGYTF. The CDR3 DNA reads TGCACCCGGACCTATGGCTACACCTTC.

This clonotype was detected only a few times. V and J are TRBV11-1 and TRBJ1-6; TRBD1 is a possible D gene (6 bases). Trimming cost V 5 bases and J 10 bases, with 12 bases left between them. This CDR3 has 13 amino acids. Germline assignment: CDR1 SGHAT and CDR2 FQDESV (reference sequence). Here the CDR3 DNA reads TGTGCCAGCAGCACCCTTGGGGGCTCACCCCTCCACTTT. It specifies CASSTLGGSPLHF.

V usage is TRBV4-1 and J usage is TRBJ2-1; TRBD1 matches 9 bases. This CDR3 contains 17 residues. In germline, CDR1 is MGHRA, CDR2 YSYEKL. V was pared by 0 bases and J by 6 bases, with 9 bases of the junction left unmatched. CDR3 protein: CASSQDPWTGVFNEQFF. CDR3 nucleotide sequence: TGCGCCAGCAGCCAAGATCCCTGGACAGGGGTGTTCAATGAGCAGTTCTTC.

This chain links TRBV20-1 with TRBJ2-1, with D possibly TRBD2 on 5 matching bases. Germline V CDR1 and CDR2: DFQATT, SNEGSKA (reference sequence). With 6 bases removed from V and 7 bases from J, the gap between germline ends came to 25 bases. CDR3 length: 16 amino acids. The CDR3 reads CSANYLLGKTGNEQFF. The DNA for the CDR3 is TGCAGTGCCAACTATTTACTAGGTAAAACGGGGAATGAGCAGTTCTTC.

The chain is built from TRBV18 and TRBJ2-1, with TRBD2 matching 9 bases. The CDR3 consists of 14 residues. The V gene's germline CDR1 is KGHSH and CDR2 LQKENI. V dropped 5 bases and J dropped 5; count of bases not matched to a gene: 4. Written as DNA, the CDR3 is TGTGCCAGCTCAGGACAGCGGGGGGACAATGAGCAGTTCTTC. It codes for CASSGQRGDNEQFF.

The chain has TRBV12-3 or TRBV12-4 and TRBJ2-1, with D perhaps matching TRBD2 (5 bases). This CDR3 region has 12 residues. Trimming pared 8 bases from V and 4 bases from J, leaving 9 bases between. As DNA, the CDR3 is TGTGCCAGCTTCAGCGGTTACAATGAGCAGTTCTTC. It specifies CASFSGYNEQFF.

This clonotype was counted only a few times. This chain connects TRBV5-1 to TRBJ2-5, with 8 bases lining up with TRBD2. Germline loops: CDR1 SGHRS, CDR2 YFSETQ. Trimming at V came to 9 bases and at J to 5 bases, leaving 9 bases not matched to a gene. The CDR3 is 13 amino acids. The CDR3 coding sequence is TGCGCCACCTTCCGGGAGGGTTCGGAGACCCAGTACTTC. Translation gives CATFREGSETQYF.